Detailed here is one T cell receptor beta chain. Its cognate antigen is unknown. Measured with immunoSEQ multiplex PCR; TCRdb has only the in-frame clones, and not every one. The sample has 150,000 to 200,000 clones, approximately 90% seen once; the top ten hold roughly 12%. This specimen comes from a study of radiation and T cells in renal cell carcinoma. Study-wide points: Baseline intratumoral clonotype presence is unknown without pretreatment biopsies.

The sample's time point: blood 4 weeks post-SBRT, at nephrectomy. The treatment is: 15 Gy SBRT to primary tumor, nephrectomy 4 weeks later. Radiation-treated patients gave blood at baseline, week 2 and week 4. The CDR3 has 11 residues. This sequence joins TRBV7-5 and TRBJ2-7. TRBV7-5 corresponds to a pseudogene. This clonotype was sampled from a woman aged 50 to 60 with renal cell carcinoma. The sequencing used blood, collected from a patient whose treatment included radiotherapy and nephrectomy. The CDR3 DNA sequence: TGTGCCAGCAGCCATACCTACGAGCAGTACTTC. Translating gives CASSHTYEQYF.